The source of this T cell receptor beta chain is a study of T-cell memory formation after mild COVID-19. Study information: TCR clusters were mostly confined to one donor each.

The V segment lost 6 bases and the J segment 7 bases; nucleotides outside the gene matches: 11. The CDR3 sequence is 15 residues long. Study-wide findings and caveats: CD4/CD8 balance held among clones contracting day 15 to 85, and later expanders leaned CD4+. The pre-infection memory compartment contained some responding clones, suggesting cross-reactive memory joined.

Sample barcodes and UMIs were carried by the TCR alpha and TCR beta cDNA libraries that 5'RACE generated with constant-segment primers. TCRdb analysed the 5' RACE reads with MiXCR anew, one entry per CDR3 protein. The sample consists of a few hundred thousand distinct CDR3 sequences, roughly a tenth of them appearing once. A word on this clonotype: Its target is not known.

Sequenced material: PBMCs or a T cell subset sorted from them (not recorded which). This TCR derives from a man aged 18 to 35 who had mild COVID-19 (a few samples of this study predate the infection). Cell type and time point are not known. This chain joins TRBV12-3 or TRBV12-4 and TRBJ1-2, with 10 bases aligning to TRBD1. For the CDR3, the DNA is TGTGCCAGCAGCCGGTCGGGGACAGGGGTTAGTGGCTACACCTTC. It translates to CASSRSGTGVSGYTF.